Each of the 2 T cell receptor beta chains below was sequenced from the same sample in a study of early T cells in non-severe SARS-CoV-2 infection. TCRdb itself ran the 5' RACE reads through MiXCR, one entry per CDR3 protein. The table records over 20,000 distinct CDR3 sequences, around 5.1% of them present only once. The sample comprised whole blood. The receptors derive from an adult who was a healthcare worker with PCR-confirmed SARS-CoV-2 infection or an uninfected control (not recorded which).

This clonotype has a count of ten or more. V gene TRBV7-9 combines with J gene TRBJ1-3, with D maybe TRBD1 (5 bases). Germline CDR1 SEHNR, CDR2 FQNEAQ (reference sequence). V dropped 6 bases and J dropped 0 bases, with 21 bases sitting between them. This CDR3 spans 18 amino acids. The CDR3 reads CASRKGGLGVFSGNTIYF. CDR3 in DNA: TGTGCCAGCAGAAAAGGCGGCTTGGGGGTATTCTCTGGAAACACCATATATTTT. The full variable domain, its missing parts supplied by reference TRBV7-9 and TRBJ1-3, is DTGVSQNPRHKITKRGQNVTFRCDPISEHNRLYWYRQTLGQGPEFLTYFQNEAQLEKSRLLSDRFSAERPKGSFSTLEIQRTEQGDSAMYLCASRKGGLGVFSGNTIYFGEGSWLTVV.

This clonotype occurred many times. This sequence joins TRBV5-5 and TRBJ2-7, with TRBD1 as a possible D gene (7 bases). From germline, CDR1 is SGHKS and CDR2 YYEKEE (reference sequence). The CDR3 covers 15 residues. V was cut by 4 bases and J by 2 bases, with 16 bases left in between. CDR3 in amino acids: CASSARGEGTYEQYF. The CDR3 nucleotides are TGTGCCAGCAGCGCCAGGGGGGAAGGGACCTACGAGCAGTACTTC.